The T cell receptor beta chain under discussion was sequenced for a study of a mutant IDH1 vaccine in newly diagnosed glioma. Overall study: The treated group averaged about 41 years old and was around 62% male, approximately 38% female. Most had both radiotherapy and temozolomide beforehand; others had only one. The study held visit V12 at week 35 and visit V13 at week 47.

Time point meaning: week 47, end of study. Vaccination comprised doses that each held 300 ug of mutant IDH1 20-mer peptide, plus topical imiquimod. In every donor, the tumor was a new WHO grade 3 or 4 IDH1-mutant, ATRX-lost astrocytoma. Regarding this clone: Its antigen is not identified.

Produced via immunoSEQ multiplex PCR; TCRdb's table is partial and in-frame only. The sample shows nearly 50,000 clones, about 81% of them seen only once. CDR3 length: 17 residues. The V gene end was trimmed by 1 base and the J gene end by 5 bases; junction bases not matched to a gene: 10. Germline CDR1 is SEHNR and CDR2 is FQNEAQ (reference sequence). The rearrangement joins TRBV7-9 to TRBJ2-1; 8 nucleotides line up with TRBD1. This TCR was recovered from a woman in her twenties or thirties with glioma. Some clones in this sample may be carry-over from other donors' samples. The specimen was PBMCs, collected from a glioma patient whose treatment included an IDH1 peptide vaccine. The CDR3 protein is CASSLETGGISDNEQFF. The CDR3 DNA sequence: TGTGCCAGCAGCTTAGAAACAGGGGGGATATCGGACAATGAGCAGTTCTTC.